This record concerns one T cell receptor beta chain sequence. The antigen remains unidentified. This record belongs to a study of cytomegalovirus exposure and HLA in healthy donors. Across the whole study: Caucasian-associated ancestry cluster membership applied to over 80% of 300 to 450 genotyped donors.

Whole-study results and caveats: Prior analysis indicated that the majority of TCR beta V segments exhibited productivity approximately 87% or approximately 30% of the time. Sequencing depth across donors, presence/absence analyses assumed, was roughly uniform.

The germline V and J ends were trimmed by 2 bases and 1 base, with 11 bases remaining between them. The CDR3 runs 15 residues. Looked up from germline, CDR1 is GTSNPN and CDR2 is SVGIG (reference sequence). This PCR relied on a set of 60 Vbeta primers and 13 Jbeta primers. In the original processing: In a later analysis, of approximately 81 million unique beta chains, some 10 million appeared in at least two donors. Assay: immunoSEQ multiplex PCR; the TCRdb copy retains only in-frame clones and omits some. The V and J calls and clone size were taken over from that table, and D and trimming were inferred from the DNA. The data contain some 93,000 clones, about 66% of them singletons.

Sequencing used PBMCs. J is TRBJ2-2 and V is TRBV30; possibly TRBD2 for D (5 bases). The sequence derives from a boy between 10 and 17 years old in good health and CMV-seropositive. As DNA, the CDR3 is TGTGCCTGGAGTAGGAGCGGAGGGAACACCGGGGAGCTGTTTTTT. This gives the protein CAWSRSGGNTGELFF.